Below are 20 T cell receptor beta chains sequenced from a single sample in a study of T cells in Graves' hyperthyroidism and ophthalmopathy. TCR beta CDR3 region amplification was performed from RNA transcripts. TCR CDR3 underwent first-round RT-PCR with the HTBI primer set. MiXCR was run by TCRdb on the multiplex PCR reads, yielding one entry per CDR3 protein. The sample has roughly 400,000 distinct CDR3 sequences, over 12% seen once. Source material: blood. The receptors here all came from a man aged 50-59 years with Graves' ophthalmopathy.

V gene TRBV20-1 combines with J gene TRBJ2-3; 10 nucleotides line up with TRBD1. V gave up 0 bases and J gave up 2 bases; unmatched junction bases: 5. The CDR3 is made up of 16 amino acids. From germline, CDR1 is DFQATT and CDR2 SNEGSKA (reference sequence). CDR3 loop: CSAREGTGVTTDTQYF. The CDR3 coding sequence is TGCAGTGCTAGAGAGGGGACAGGGGTTACCACAGATACGCAGTATTTT.

In this sample, this clonotype turned up a few times. The chain carries TRBV12-3 or TRBV12-4 and TRBJ2-2, with D tentatively TRBD2 (5 bases). The CDR3 is 16 amino acids. Trimming stripped 7 bases from V and 2 bases from J, with 17 bases between. CDR3 bases: TGTGCCAGCACTCCTCGTGGAGGATTTAACACCGGGGAGCTGTTTTTT. It translates to CASTPRGGFNTGELFF.

Ten or more counts support this clonotype. The J gene is TRBJ1-2, the V gene TRBV5-8; 8 bases line up with TRBD1. This CDR3 has 14 amino acids. Trimming cost V 7 bases and J 5 bases; bases outside gene matches: 10. In germline, CDR1 is SGHTS, CDR2 YDEGEE. CDR3 sequence: CASRGTGHRYGYTF. The CDR3 nucleotides are TGTGCCAGCCGGGGGACAGGCCACCGGTATGGCTACACCTTC.

The chain joins TRBV20-1 to TRBJ1-5; unclear D gene. This CDR3 is built from 15 residues. Germline V gene data show CDR1 as DFQATT and CDR2 as SNEGSKA (reference sequence). V lost 3 bases and J 0 bases, leaving 12 bases between the germline ends. The CDR3 DNA follows: TGCAGTGCTAGTTCCGGGATTCATAGCAATCAGCCCCAGCATTTT. As protein: CSASSGIHSNQPQHF.

This clonotype was counted ten times or more. The chain uses TRBV6-1 and TRBJ2-7, with D possibly TRBD2 on 5 matching bases. The CDR3 spans 13 residues. The germline CDR1 and CDR2 sequences are MNHNS and SASEGT. The germline V and J ends were trimmed by 5 bases and 3 bases, with 11 bases remaining between them. The CDR3 DNA is TGTGCCAGCAGTCCCTTGGGAGACTACGAGCAGTACTTC. Translation: CASSPLGDYEQYF.

The V call is TRBV12-3 or TRBV12-4, the J call TRBJ2-7; D is uncertain. The germline V and J ends were trimmed by 1 base and 5 bases, with 6 bases remaining between them. CDR3 length: 12 residues. CDR3 DNA sequence: TGTGCCAGCAGTTTAGGTTTGCACGAGCAGTACTTC. It is translated as CASSLGLHEQYF.

Only a few counts were recorded for this clonotype. The chain employs TRBV6-1 and TRBJ2-3; possible D gene TRBD1, 6 bases. V lost 6 bases and J lost 3, with 13 bases in between. Germline values: CDR1 MNHNS, CDR2 SASEGT. CDR3 length: 14 residues. CDR3 bases: TGTGCCAGCAGCTACCTTACAGGGACAGATACGCAGTATTTT. This translates into CASSYLTGTDTQYF.

This clonotype was seen ten or more times. This chain connects TRBV3-1 to TRBJ1-1; 7 nucleotides match TRBD1. Per germline, CDR1 LGHDT and CDR2 YNNKEL (reference sequence). This CDR3 spans 17 amino acids. After removal of 4 bases from V and 0 bases from J, the junction contained 11 bases not matched to a gene. In nucleotides, the CDR3 is TGTGCCAGCAGCCTTAGACAGGGTAGGAGAATGAACACTGAAGCTTTCTTT. This sequence encodes CASSLRQGRRMNTEAFF.

This chain connects TRBV5-1 to TRBJ2-7; TRBD2 agrees at 9 bases. The length of the CDR3 is 16 residues. The V segment lost 4 bases and the J segment 6 bases; nucleotides outside the gene matches: 14. Per the germline V gene, CDR1 is SGHRS and CDR2 is YFSETQ. DNA for the CDR3: TGCGCCAGCAGCGGTTGGACGGGACTAGCCCCATCCGAGCAGTACTTC. Translated: CASSGWTGLAPSEQYF.

On this clonotype: This sequence may be a read error, since a much larger clone differs from it by one base. V and J are TRBV2 and TRBJ2-2, with D perhaps given as TRBD1 or TRBD2 (5 bases each). Germline loops: CDR1 SNHLY, CDR2 FYNNEI. Between the trimmed V and J ends, which lost 4 bases and 4 bases, there was a span of 10 bases. The CDR3 extends over 14 amino acids. This CDR3 reads CASSGPGSTGELFF. In DNA, the CDR3 is TGTGCCAGCAGTGGGCCAGGGAGCACCGGGGAGCTGTTTTTT.

J is TRBJ2-2 and V is TRBV7-2, with D maybe TRBD1 (5 bases). Germline CDR1 is SGHTA and CDR2 is FQGNSA. The CDR3 has 15 amino acids. The V gene lost 2 bases and the J gene lost 1 base, with 8 bases spanning the gap. In nucleotides, the CDR3 is TGTGCCAGCAGCTTACAGGGATTGAACACCGGGGAGCTGTTTTTT. Encoded protein: CASSLQGLNTGELFF.

This clonotype was observed a handful of times. The chain combines TRBV20-1 with TRBJ2-3; 7 bases line up with TRBD2. CDR3 size: 13 residues. CDR1 and CDR2 from the germline V gene are DFQATT and SNEGSKA (reference sequence). Unmatched junction bases numbered 10, after V lost 3 bases and J lost 10 bases. CDR3 bases: TGCAGTGCTAGCGTTCTAGCGGCCCATGCGCAGTATTTT. Translation gives CSASVLAAHAQYF.

The J gene is TRBJ1-5, the V gene TRBV6-1; D ambiguous. Germline loops: CDR1 MNHNS, CDR2 SASEGT. The V and J ends lost 5 bases and 5 bases respectively, with 13 bases between them. The CDR3 contains 14 residues. In nucleotides, the CDR3 is TGTGCCAGCAGTCGCTCGGGGATCGATCAGCCCCAGCATTTT. It is translated as CASSRSGIDQPQHF.

The rearrangement joins TRBV14 to TRBJ2-7; 9 bases are shared with TRBD2. This CDR3 has 15 residues. The V and J ends lost 6 bases and 7 bases, in that order; junction bases with no gene match: 13. Per the germline V gene, CDR1 is SGHDN and CDR2 is FVKESK. CDR3 coding DNA: TGTGCCAGCAGACTAGCGGGCACAGAGACGGGGGAGCAGTACTTC. This codes for CASRLAGTETGEQYF.

This clonotype has at least ten counts. The CDR3 DNA reads as TGTGCCAGCAGCCAAGTAGCCGGGCATACAGATACGCAGTATTTT. Its translation: CASSQVAGHTDTQYF. J is TRBJ2-3 and V is TRBV3-1; D gene unclear. Germline CDR1 is LGHDT and CDR2 is YNNKEL (reference sequence). The V gene lost 1 base and the J gene lost 3 bases, with 11 bases spanning the gap. CDR3 length equals 15 residues.

This sequence joins TRBV29-1 and TRBJ1-2, with 7 nucleotides matching TRBD1. This CDR3 spans 17 amino acids. V trimming: 0 bases; J trimming: 0 bases; junction bases outside the gene matches: 10. From germline, CDR1 is SQVTM and CDR2 ANQGSEA. The CDR3 sequence is CSVEESGQVLANYGYTF. Here the CDR3 DNA reads TGCAGCGTTGAAGAATCAGGACAGGTATTAGCTAACTATGGCTACACCTTC.

About this clonotype itself: Since the CDR3 does not end with the conserved phenylalanine or tryptophan, this likely comes from a read error. J is TRBJ2-7 and V is TRBV6-1; possible D gene TRBD1, 6 bases. V lost 10 bases to trimming and J lost 2 bases, with 15 bases between them. Germline values: CDR1 MNHNS, CDR2 SASEGT. The CDR3 spans 13 residues. The CDR3 region is CATQPGHTYEQYL. DNA of the CDR3: TGTGCCACCCAACCGGGACACACCTACGAGCAGTACCTC.

This clonotype was counted a few times. The chain combines TRBV27 with TRBJ2-7, with TRBD1 matching over 7 bases. The CDR3 loop spans 15 amino acids. Losses at the gene ends were 3 bases for V and 7 bases for J; bases not matched to a gene: 12. CDR1 MNHEY and CDR2 SMNVEV come from the germline V gene (reference sequence). The CDR3 is CASSFLRTGPVEQYF. The CDR3 nucleotides read TGTGCCAGCAGTTTTTTGAGGACAGGTCCCGTGGAGCAGTACTTC.

Regarding this clonotype: This may be a read error: a much more frequent sequence differs by one nucleotide. This chain connects TRBV20-1 to TRBJ2-7, with 12 bases that match TRBD2. This CDR3 spans 13 amino acids. Germline loops: CDR1 DFQATT, CDR2 SNEGSKA (reference sequence). The CDR3 loop is CSAASGRDYKQYF. The CDR3 bases are TGCAGTGCTGCTAGCGGGAGGGACTACAAGCAGTACTTC.

This clonotype was counted between two and nine times. This chain joins TRBV2 and TRBJ1-5; a weak D match, TRBD1 (5 bases). V was clipped by 0 bases and J by 1 base, with 10 bases between them. The CDR3 contains 16 residues. Germline V gives CDR1 SNHLY, CDR2 FYNNEI. CDR3 DNA sequence: TGTGCCAGCAGTGAAGCGGGGCGGGAAAGCAATCAGCCCCAGCATTTT. Residues: CASSEAGRESNQPQHF.